The 13 T cell receptor beta chains presented below share a single source sample, sequenced in a study of regulatory T cells in long-lasting Graves disease. According to the study, TCR beta libraries were built with iRepertoire HTBI primers and CDR3-region Arm-PCR. TCRdb redid the calling of the multiplex PCR reads with MiXCR, one entry per CDR3 protein. The sample shows about 460,000 distinct CDR3 sequences, 20% to 25% of them seen only once. Time point in this sample: persistent/refractory GD, antithyroid drugs over 5 years with positive TRAb. There was RNA extracted from PBMCs, and the TCR library was made from it. The sample in question was peripheral blood mononuclear cells (PBMCs), obtained when the disease was refractory, from a patient treated with antithyroid drugs. Receptor source: a female donor with Graves disease.

This sequence joins TRBV3-1 and TRBJ1-2; a weak D match, TRBD1 (6 bases). V lost 4 bases, J lost 4 bases, and 22 bases lay in between. The CDR3 covers 17 residues. CDR1 is LGHDT and CDR2 is YNNKEL in the germline V gene (reference sequence). The CDR3 coding sequence is TGTGCCAGCAGCCCTTCGACAGGAGGGGGAGTTCCCTATGGCTACACCTTC. This codes for CASSPSTGGGVPYGYTF.

A word on this clonotype: This may be a read error: a much more frequent sequence differs by one nucleotide. The chain couples TRBV6-1 to TRBJ2-5; 12 nucleotides agree with TRBD2. CDR3 length: 14 residues. After removal of 8 bases from V and 3 bases from J, the junction contained 4 bases not matched to a gene. Germline V lookup: CDR1 MNHNS, CDR2 SASEGT. The CDR3 here is CASRASGGEETQYF. The CDR3 DNA reads TGTGCCAGCCGGGCTAGCGGGGGGGAAGAGACCCAGTACTTC.

This chain links TRBV4-1 with TRBJ2-7; TRBD1 matches 7 bases. J gave up 3 bases and V 2 bases, and 13 bases lay outside the gene matches. The CDR3 has 17 amino acids. Germline V gene data show CDR1 as MGHRA and CDR2 as YSYEKL. The CDR3 coding sequence is TGCGCCAGCAGCCAACCGACTCTTGGACAGGCAAACTACGAGCAGTACTTC. Translation: CASSQPTLGQANYEQYF.

This clonotype appeared many times. The CDR3 region is CASAALALEETQYF. The CDR3 DNA sequence: TGTGCCAGCGCAGCACTAGCCTTGGAAGAGACCCAGTACTTC. J is TRBJ2-5 and V is TRBV27, with D maybe TRBD2 (6 bases). Germline assignment: CDR1 MNHEY and CDR2 SMNVEV (reference sequence). The CDR3 runs to 14 residues. V was trimmed by 8 bases and J by 3 bases, leaving 16 bases between them.

Details on this clonotype: Possible read error: a much larger clone is one base away. This chain uses TRBV6-2 or TRBV6-3 with TRBJ2-2; D gene uncertain. V gave up 2 bases and J gave up 4 bases, with 11 bases separating them. Germline lookup yields CDR1 MNHEY and CDR2 SVGEGT. The CDR3 extends over 15 amino acids. CDR3 amino acids: CASSYGSLSTGELFF. The DNA for the CDR3 is TGTGCCAGCAGTTACGGCTCCCTGAGCACCGGGGAGCTGTTTTTT.

This clonotype was counted many times. V usage is TRBV7-2 and J usage is TRBJ2-2; TRBD1 might be the D (5 bases). With 6 bases removed from V and 4 bases from J, the gap between germline ends came to 15 bases. CDR3 length equals 15 residues. Germline CDR1 and CDR2: SGHTA and FQGNSA. This CDR3 reads CASSNRTESTGELFF. Here the CDR3 DNA reads TGTGCCAGCAGTAACAGGACCGAATCCACCGGGGAGCTGTTTTTT.

Comment on this clonotype: Possible read error: a much larger clone is one base away. This chain joins TRBV28 and TRBJ1-5; D ambiguous. The germline V gene has CDR1 MDHEN and CDR2 SYDVKM. This CDR3 comprises 15 residues. V dropped 2 bases and J dropped 4 bases, with 12 bases sitting between them. CDR3 in amino acids: CASSLRGDFNQPQHF. DNA of the CDR3: TGTGCCAGCAGTTTACGCGGGGATTTTAATCAGCCCCAGCATTTT.

This clonotype has just a few counts. V and J are TRBV29-1 and TRBJ2-7; D is possibly TRBD2 (5 bases). Germline V gene lookup returns CDR1 SQVTM and CDR2 ANQGSEA. The ends were cut back, 5 bases at V and 6 bases at J, with 8 bases in the middle. The CDR3 has 10 residues. The CDR3 loop is CSVFRGEQYF. The DNA for the CDR3 is TGCAGCGTTTTTCGGGGCGAGCAGTACTTC.

This clonotype was seen only a few times. This sequence joins TRBV4-2 and TRBJ1-5, with D possibly being TRBD1 (6 bases). V lost 4 bases and J lost 5, with 15 bases in between. CDR1 is LGHNA, CDR2 YNFKEQ, per germline. The CDR3 sequence is 15 residues long. The CDR3 spells CASSRRQDPYQPQHF. Here the CDR3 DNA reads TGTGCCAGCAGCCGCCGACAGGATCCTTATCAGCCCCAGCATTTT.

This rearrangement joins TRBV9 to TRBJ2-5, with D perhaps matching TRBD2 (6 bases). CDR1 and CDR2 (germline): SGDLS, YYNGEE. V was clipped by 0 bases and J by 5 bases, with 11 bases between them. CDR3 size: 14 residues. In DNA, the CDR3 is TGTGCCAGCAGCGTAGTTGGAGGGATGGAGACCCAGTACTTC. As protein: CASSVVGGMETQYF.

This clonotype was found a few times. The rearrangement joins TRBV7-2 to TRBJ2-3; 10 nucleotides match TRBD2. J lost 0 bases, V lost 5 bases, and 2 bases had no gene match. The CDR3 contains 15 residues. Per the germline V gene, CDR1 is SGHTA and CDR2 is FQGNSA. Here the CDR3 reads CASSKTSGSTDTQYF. The CDR3 DNA reads as TGTGCCAGCAGCAAGACTAGCGGGAGCACAGATACGCAGTATTTT.

This clonotype turned up a few times. The chain uses TRBV6-5 and TRBJ2-5; a possible D gene is TRBD2 (5 bases). Germline CDR1 is MNHEY and CDR2 is SVGAGI. Deletions cut 4 bases from V and 1 base from J, with 16 bases between. CDR3 length: 16 amino acids. For the CDR3, the DNA is TGTGCCAGCAGTTCCATTGTGCGAGGGCGCCAAGAGACCCAGTACTTC. Translation: CASSSIVRGRQETQYF.

This clonotype has at least ten counts. The chain carries TRBV7-8 and TRBJ2-5; D unclear. Deletions cut 5 bases from V and 7 bases from J, with 20 bases between. Germline V gives CDR1 SGHVS, CDR2 FQNEAQ. The CDR3 contains 15 residues. This chain's CDR3 is CASSRRTGLMGTQYF. CDR3 sequence (DNA): TGTGCCAGCAGCAGGCGGACCGGGTTGATGGGGACCCAGTACTTC. Full variable domain (remainder filled in from reference TRBV7-8 and TRBJ2-5): GAGVSQSPRYKVAKRGQDVALRCDPISGHVSLFWYQQALGQGPEFLTYFQNEAQLDKSGLPSDRFFAERPEGSVSTLKIQRTQQEDSAVYLCASSRRTGLMGTQYFGPGTRLLVL.